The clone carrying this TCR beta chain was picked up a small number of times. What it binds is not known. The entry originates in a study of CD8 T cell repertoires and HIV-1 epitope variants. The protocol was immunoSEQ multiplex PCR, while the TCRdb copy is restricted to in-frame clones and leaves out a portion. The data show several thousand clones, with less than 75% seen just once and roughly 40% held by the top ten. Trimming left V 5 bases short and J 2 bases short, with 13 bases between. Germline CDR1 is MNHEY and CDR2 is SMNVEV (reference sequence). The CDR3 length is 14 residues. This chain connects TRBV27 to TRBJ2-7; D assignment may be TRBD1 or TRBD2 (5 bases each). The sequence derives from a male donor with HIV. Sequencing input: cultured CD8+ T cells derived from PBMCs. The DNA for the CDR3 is TGTGCCAGCAGTCCTAACCCGGGGCCCTACGAGCAGTACTTC. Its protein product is CASSPNPGPYEQYF.